The 20 T cell receptor beta chains reported below all come from one sample, sequenced in a study of shared T cell receptors in the human thymus. The table came from immunoSEQ multiplex PCR; TCRdb's copy has only in-frame clones and leaves some out. The sample includes 600,000 or so clones, approximately 89% seen only once; the top ten take roughly 0.0087%. The data were also submitted as part of a second study, on human thymus T cells.

Sequenced: thymocytes. Every receptor here comes from a boy under two years old with a congenital heart defect.

This sequence joins TRBV18 and TRBJ1-4, with TRBD1 as a possible D gene (5 bases). V gave up 2 bases and J gave up 6 bases, with 13 bases separating them. CDR1 and CDR2 (germline): KGHSH, LQKENI. The CDR3 has 15 residues. CDR3 residues: CASSPVQKGDEKLFF. In DNA form, the CDR3 reads TGTGCCAGCTCACCAGTACAGAAAGGGGATGAAAAACTGTTTTTT.

The rearrangement joins TRBV5-1 to TRBJ2-3, with 7 bases that match TRBD2. There are 19 residues in the CDR3. The J segment lost 5 bases and the V segment lost 2 bases, leaving 20 bases of the junction unmatched. Germline loops: CDR1 SGHRS, CDR2 YFSETQ. The CDR3 region has the DNA TGCGCCAGCAGCTTCACCTACCCCGCGGGGGATGGTTTAAGAGATACGCAGTATTTT. This codes for CASSFTYPAGDGLRDTQYF.

The chain uses TRBV19 and TRBJ1-3, with unresolved D. The CDR3 covers 18 residues. Germline CDR1 is LNHDA and CDR2 is SQIVND (reference sequence). Trimming left V 5 bases short and J 1 base short, with 21 bases between. The CDR3 is CASSARTASVLSGNTIYF. CDR3 in DNA: TGTGCCAGTAGTGCGAGGACTGCCTCAGTCCTTTCTGGAAACACCATATATTTT.

The chain carries TRBV7-8 and TRBJ1-6; no definite D call. This CDR3 has 13 amino acids. Germline lookup yields CDR1 SGHVS and CDR2 FQNEAQ. V lost 0 bases and J 8 bases, leaving 5 bases between the germline ends. CDR3 DNA: TGTGCCAGCAGCTTAGCGGCTTATTCACCCCTCCACTTT. Protein product: CASSLAAYSPLHF.

The V call is TRBV27, the J call TRBJ1-2; 10 positions agree with TRBD1. V lost 1 base, J lost 0 bases, and 8 bases stayed unmatched. CDR3 length: 18 amino acids. Germline values: CDR1 MNHEY, CDR2 SMNVEV (reference sequence). The CDR3: CASSLFPRTGGANYGYTF. CDR3 DNA sequence: TGTGCCAGCAGTTTATTCCCGCGGACAGGGGGGGCTAACTATGGCTACACCTTC.

This chain links TRBV9 with TRBJ2-5, with a weak D call TRBD1 (6 bases). Germline V CDR1 and CDR2: SGDLS, YYNGEE. The CDR3 extends over 14 amino acids. V gave up 4 bases and J gave up 5 bases, with 15 bases separating them. CDR3 nucleotide sequence: TGTGCCAGCAGCCCAGCAGGGGCGCTGGAGACCCAGTACTTC. Its translation: CASSPAGALETQYF.

The V and J genes are TRBV9 and TRBJ2-5; the match to TRBD1 covers 7 bases. Germline lookup yields CDR1 SGDLS and CDR2 YYNGEE. The CDR3 is made up of 14 amino acids. V trimming: 0 bases; J trimming: 5 bases; junction bases outside the gene matches: 4. CDR3: CASSVEGAGETQYF. In nucleotides, the CDR3 is TGTGCCAGCAGCGTAGAGGGGGCTGGGGAGACCCAGTACTTC.

V is TRBV5-1 and J is TRBJ1-4; 10 bases align to TRBD1. The trim removed 0 bases at V and 7 bases at J, leaving 6 bases unmatched. This CDR3 has 16 residues. Germline CDR1 reads SGHRS; CDR2 reads YFSETQ. CDR3 in amino acids: CASSLVGQGGGEKLFF. The CDR3 coding sequence is TGCGCCAGCAGCTTGGTCGGACAGGGGGGGGGTGAAAAACTGTTTTTT.

The chain joins TRBV7-6 to TRBJ2-3; weak D call: TRBD2 (5 bases). CDR1 is SGHVS and CDR2 is FNYEAQ in the germline V gene. V was pared by 2 bases and J by 2 bases, with 11 bases between. The CDR3 spans 15 residues. CDR3 protein: CASSLTRTNTDTQYF. The DNA for the CDR3 is TGTGCCAGCAGCTTAACTAGAACTAACACAGATACGCAGTATTTT. The whole variable domain, filled in from reference TRBV7-6 and TRBJ2-3, reads GAGVSQSPRYKVTKRGQDVALRCDPISGHVSLYWYRQALGQGPEFLTYFNYEAQQDKSGLPNDRFSAERPEGSISTLTIQRTEQRDSAMYRCASSLTRTNTDTQYFGPGTRLTVL.

J is TRBJ2-5 and V is TRBV15; D gene unclear. V gave up 0 bases and J gave up 2 bases, with 16 bases separating them. Germline-derived CDR1 and CDR2 are LNHNV and YYDKDF (reference sequence). The CDR3 runs 17 residues. The CDR3 bases are TGTGCCACCAGCAGAGAGGTCATAGTTACTAAACAAGAGACCCAGTACTTC. Protein product: CATSREVIVTKQETQYF.

The CDR3 loop reads CASSYRTDQPQHF. Here the CDR3 DNA reads TGTGCCAGCAGTTACAGGACGGATCAGCCCCAGCATTTT. The V call is TRBV27, the J call TRBJ1-5, with D maybe TRBD1 (5 bases). V was shortened by 4 bases and J by 5 bases, with 9 bases between the two germline ends. The CDR3 length is 13 residues. Germline values: CDR1 MNHEY, CDR2 SMNVEV (reference sequence).

This chain links TRBV14 with TRBJ2-7, with D possibly matching TRBD2 (5 bases). The CDR3 is 17 residues long. Trimming took off 4 bases at V and 2 bases at J, with 21 bases between the two ends. Per the germline V gene, CDR1 is SGHDN and CDR2 is FVKESK. CDR3 sequence (DNA): TGTGCCAGCAGCCCGAGGTTTGGCGGGTCATTGCCCTACGAGCAGTACTTC. This codes for CASSPRFGGSLPYEQYF. Full variable domain (outside the CDR3, taken from reference TRBV14 and TRBJ2-7): EAGVTQFPSHSVIEKGQTVTLRCDPISGHDNLYWYRRVMGKEIKFLLHFVKESKQDESGMPNNRFLAERTGGTYSTLKVQPAELEDSGVYFCASSPRFGGSLPYEQYFGPGTRLTVT.

The chain couples TRBV6-1 to TRBJ1-1; no firm D call. CDR1 and CDR2 from the germline V gene are MNHNS and SASEGT. The CDR3 runs 13 residues. Between the trimmed V and J ends, which lost 4 bases and 3 bases, there was a span of 9 bases. The CDR3 is CASSVNRDTEAFF. The DNA of the CDR3 is TGTGCCAGCAGTGTGAATCGGGACACTGAAGCTTTCTTT.

The CDR3 region has the DNA TGTGCCAGCAGTTTAGTACAGGGGATTAACAATGAGCAGTTCTTC. It translates to CASSLVQGINNEQFF. The chain employs TRBV27 and TRBJ2-1, with 7 bases that match TRBD1. This CDR3 is 15 amino acids long. Germline CDR1 reads MNHEY; CDR2 reads SMNVEV (reference sequence). Unmatched junction bases numbered 6, after V lost 2 bases and J lost 5 bases.

The sample holds one count of this clone. The chain is built from TRBV12-5 and TRBJ1-2; 9 nucleotides line up with TRBD1. Trimming cost V 1 base and J 4 bases; bases outside gene matches: 13. CDR3 length: 18 residues. Per germline, CDR1 LGHNT and CDR2 FRNRAP. The CDR3 DNA reads as TGTGCTAGTGGTTTGGCCCCCCGTGGGACAGGGAATCGCTATGGCTACACCTTC. Its protein product is CASGLAPRGTGNRYGYTF.

The chain has TRBV10-1 and TRBJ2-1; 13 bases are shared with TRBD2. Germline loops: CDR1 WNHNN, CDR2 SYGVQD (reference sequence). The length of the CDR3 is 21 residues. Trimming removed 0 bases from V and 9 bases from J; junction bases left unmatched: 20. CDR3 region: CASSESGTSGKSISGYIEQFF. For the CDR3, the DNA is TGCGCCAGCAGTGAGTCCGGGACTAGCGGGAAGTCAATCAGTGGGTATATTGAGCAGTTCTTC.

The J gene is TRBJ1-1, the V gene TRBV4-3; D remains unclear. The CDR3 has 18 amino acids. Germline V lookup: CDR1 LGHNA, CDR2 YSLEER. Trimming shortened V by 0 bases and J by 3 bases, and 20 bases separated the two germline ends. The CDR3 loop is CASSQDRPGRVRDTEAFF. As DNA, the CDR3 is TGCGCCAGCAGCCAAGATCGGCCCGGGAGGGTTCGGGACACTGAAGCTTTCTTT.

This chain links TRBV15 with TRBJ2-7, with D perhaps matching TRBD2 (5 bases). The CDR3 has 17 amino acids. CDR1 and CDR2 (germline): LNHNV, YYDKDF (reference sequence). V was trimmed by 0 bases and J by 2 bases, leaving 17 bases between them. CDR3 amino acids: CATSRDQPREKAYEQYF. The CDR3 coding sequence is TGTGCCACCAGCAGAGATCAACCTCGGGAAAAGGCCTACGAGCAGTACTTC.

V usage is TRBV28 and J usage is TRBJ2-1, with D possibly being TRBD2 (6 bases). V was shortened by 6 bases and J by 3 bases, with 9 bases between the two germline ends. Germline assignment: CDR1 MDHEN and CDR2 SYDVKM. The CDR3 spans 13 residues. The CDR3 coding sequence is TGTGCCAGCAGGGGGGGAAACTACAATGAGCAGTTCTTC. Amino acid sequence: CASRGGNYNEQFF.

The rearrangement uses TRBV27 and TRBJ2-7; D call uncertain. CDR1 and CDR2 from the germline V gene are MNHEY and SMNVEV (reference sequence). This CDR3 region has 14 residues. With 5 bases removed from V and 0 bases from J, the gap between germline ends came to 11 bases. For the CDR3, the DNA is TGTGCCAGCAGTCCCCGGGTCGGCTCCTACGAGCAGTACTTC. This gives the protein CASSPRVGSYEQYF.